This passage covers 32 T cell receptor beta chains from one sample sequenced in a study of cytomegalovirus exposure and HLA in healthy donors. PCR employed 60 Vbeta and 13 Jbeta primers. Sequencing was performed with immunoSEQ multiplex PCR; in TCRdb, only in-frame clones are kept and a portion is missing. The profile shows around 140,000 clones, approximately 82% of them singletons. The sequenced sample consisted of PBMCs. These receptors all come from a woman in her sixties or seventies in good health and CMV-seropositive.

The chain employs TRBV5-1 and TRBJ2-5; perhaps TRBD2 as D (5 bases). The DNA matches TRBJ2-7 better at its end, which makes the J call doubtful. The germline V gene encodes CDR1 SGHRS and CDR2 YFSETQ. The CDR3 consists of 13 residues. The CDR3 here is CASQAEASYEQYF. The CDR3 DNA follows: TGCGCCAGCCAAGCGGAGGCCTCCTACGAGCAGTACTTC.

This rearrangement joins TRBV4-1 to TRBJ2-6; 8 bases are a match to TRBD1. With 4 bases clipped from V and 6 bases from J, the junction kept 5 bases outside the gene matches. The CDR3 is 15 residues long. Germline assignment: CDR1 MGHRA and CDR2 YSYEKL. The CDR3 protein is CASSRQGQEANVLTF. DNA of the CDR3: TGCGCCAGCAGCCGCCAGGGACAGGAGGCCAACGTCCTGACTTTC.

The chain joins TRBV6-5 to TRBJ2-4; 9 bases match TRBD2. Germline CDR1 and CDR2: MNHEY and SVGAGI. The CDR3 length is 16 residues. After removal of 2 bases from V and 2 bases from J, the junction contained 4 bases not matched to a gene. Written as DNA, the CDR3 is TGTGCCAGCAGTTACGTGGCGGGAGGGCCCAAAAACATTCAGTACTTC. Its protein is CASSYVAGGPKNIQYF.

The rearrangement uses TRBV5-6 and TRBJ1-6, with D hard to call. The CDR3 is 15 residues long. Trimming shortened V by 2 bases and J by 12 bases, and 18 bases separated the two germline ends. Germline CDR1 reads SGHDT; CDR2 reads YYEEEE. The CDR3 is CASSFMAGSFVPLHF. The DNA of the CDR3 is TGTGCCAGCAGCTTTATGGCCGGGAGCTTCGTACCCCTCCACTTT.

V is TRBV4-2 and J is TRBJ2-1, with 10 positions matching TRBD2. Germline CDR1 is LGHNA and CDR2 is YNFKEQ. The CDR3 sequence is 15 residues long. The V gene end was trimmed by 2 bases and the J gene end by 12 bases; junction bases not matched to a gene: 10. The CDR3 DNA follows: TGTGCCAGCAGCCAACTAGCGGGAGCCACCATGGGGCAGTTCTTC. Its protein product is CASSQLAGATMGQFF.

This chain joins TRBV5-4 and TRBJ2-7; TRBD2 agrees at 11 bases. V shed 4 bases, J shed 2 bases, and the junction held 2 bases outside the gene matches. This CDR3 spans 14 amino acids. CDR1 and CDR2 (germline): SGHNT, YYREEE (reference sequence). CDR3 bases: TGTGCCAGCAGCCGACTAGCGGGGCCCTACGAGCAGTACTTC. This codes for CASSRLAGPYEQYF. The full variable domain, completed using reference TRBV5-4 and TRBJ2-7, is ETGVTQSPTHLIKTRGQQVTLRCSSQSGHNTVSWYQQALGQGPQFIFQYYREEENGRGNFPPRFSGLQFPNYSSELNVNALELDDSALYLCASSRLAGPYEQYFGPGTRLTVT.

This sequence joins TRBV6-5 and TRBJ1-1, with TRBD1 matching 7 bases. Germline V lookup: CDR1 MNHEY, CDR2 SVGAGI. The CDR3 has 15 amino acids. The V and J ends lost 4 bases and 1 base, in that order; junction bases with no gene match: 6. The CDR3 loop is CASSWQGGANTEAFF. For the CDR3, the DNA is TGTGCCAGCAGTTGGCAGGGGGGAGCGAACACTGAAGCTTTCTTT.

This clone was detected only once. This same CDR3 is encoded by further DNA sequences in the sample. V is TRBV28 and J is TRBJ2-7, with D unclear. CDR1 is MDHEN, CDR2 SYDVKM, per germline. Trimming took off 3 bases at V and 2 bases at J, with 8 bases between the two ends. The CDR3 contains 13 residues. This CDR3 reads CASSLLGPYEQYF. The DNA for the CDR3 is TGTGCCAGCAGTTTGTTGGGCCCCTACGAGCAGTACTTC.

The gene calls are TRBV7-9 and TRBJ1-3; D might be TRBD1 (5 bases). There are 15 residues in the CDR3. In germline, CDR1 is SEHNR, CDR2 FQNEAQ (reference sequence). The V gene lost 1 base and the J gene lost 3 bases, with 10 bases spanning the gap. The CDR3, as DNA: TGTGCCAGCAGCTTAGTTCTTGGACATGGAAACACCATATATTTT. It is translated as CASSLVLGHGNTIYF.

This chain links TRBV4-1 with TRBJ2-1, with D perhaps TRBD2 (6 bases). CDR3 length: 15 amino acids. CDR1 and CDR2 (germline): MGHRA, YSYEKL. The germline V and J ends were trimmed by 4 bases and 1 base, with 11 bases remaining between them. The CDR3 sequence is CASSLGTSSYNEQFF. The DNA of the CDR3 is TGCGCCAGCAGCCTTGGGACTTCTTCCTACAATGAGCAGTTCTTC.

This rearrangement joins TRBV5-1 to TRBJ1-2; the D gene is possibly TRBD1 (5 bases). This CDR3 is 13 amino acids long. Germline lookup yields CDR1 SGHRS and CDR2 YFSETQ. Trimming pared 4 bases from V and 4 bases from J, leaving 11 bases between. This chain's CDR3 is CASSETVIYGYTF. The CDR3 nucleotides are TGCGCCAGCAGCGAGACAGTTATCTATGGCTACACCTTC.

V is TRBV6-4 and J is TRBJ2-2; no firm D call. The germline gives CDR1 MRHNA, CDR2 SNTAGT. V was trimmed by 4 bases and J by 1 base, leaving 13 bases between them. This CDR3 is built from 16 residues. The CDR3 region has the DNA TGTGCCAGCAGTGTCGGATCAGGAAAGAACACCGGGGAGCTGTTTTTT. Translation: CASSVGSGKNTGELFF.

The chain uses TRBV28 and TRBJ2-5; D is possibly TRBD2 (5 bases). The CDR3 loop spans 13 amino acids. Deletions cut 5 bases from V and 4 bases from J, with 11 bases between. CDR1 and CDR2 (germline): MDHEN, SYDVKM. The CDR3 DNA reads TGTGCCAGCAGTAATTCGGGGAGAGAGACCCAGTACTTC. This codes for CASSNSGRETQYF.

V gene TRBV9 combines with J gene TRBJ2-5; D perhaps matches TRBD2 (6 bases). The CDR3 spans 16 residues. V dropped 3 bases and J dropped 4 bases, with 19 bases sitting between them. Germline lookup yields CDR1 SGDLS and CDR2 YYNGEE. Here the CDR3 reads CASSAAGLGGPETQYF. CDR3 DNA sequence: TGTGCCAGCAGCGCCGCTGGTCTAGGAGGGCCAGAGACCCAGTACTTC.

V and J are TRBV7-8 and TRBJ1-2, with D perhaps matching TRBD1 (5 bases). CDR1 is SGHVS and CDR2 is FQNEAQ in the germline V gene. This CDR3 spans 15 amino acids. Deletions cut 1 base from V and 2 bases from J, with 11 bases between. For the CDR3, the DNA is TGTGCCAGCAGCTTAGATAGCGGGGGGAACTATGGCTACACCTTC. This encodes CASSLDSGGNYGYTF.

In its sample, this clone was seen once. The V call is TRBV19, the J call TRBJ2-1, with 9 bases lining up with TRBD1. The CDR3 spans 14 residues. From germline, CDR1 is LNHDA and CDR2 SQIVND (reference sequence). Trimming removed 7 bases from V and 4 bases from J; junction bases left unmatched: 5. CDR3 DNA: TGTGCCAGTAACCCCGGGACAGGGTACAATGAGCAGTTCTTC. Its translation is CASNPGTGYNEQFF.

The chain has TRBV7-2 and TRBJ1-1; D perhaps matches TRBD1 (5 bases). Germline lookup yields CDR1 SGHTA and CDR2 FQGNSA. The CDR3 extends over 15 amino acids. The V end was cut by 5 bases, the J end by 4 bases, with 17 bases between. The CDR3 DNA follows: TGTGCCAGCAGCCCCACGGGGACTTTGGGCACTGAAGCTTTCTTT. It encodes CASSPTGTLGTEAFF.

The chain couples TRBV30 to TRBJ1-2, with 9 bases aligning to TRBD1. Germline V CDR1 and CDR2: GTSNPN, SVGIG (reference sequence). The CDR3 loop spans 12 amino acids. The junction had 1 base not matched to a gene; V was cut back by 4 bases and J by 4 bases. CDR3 coding DNA: TGTGCCTGGACGACAGGGGGCTATGGCTACACCTTC. Translated: CAWTTGGYGYTF.

The sample holds one count of this clone. V usage is TRBV18 and J usage is TRBJ2-4; 8 nucleotides agree with TRBD2. CDR1 and CDR2 (germline): KGHSH, LQKENI. The CDR3 covers 16 residues. The ends lost 0 bases at V and 10 bases at J; junction bases unmatched: 11. The CDR3 DNA reads TGTGCCAGCTCACCACCGGTGACTAGCGAGGGGGGTATTCAGTACTTC. Amino acids: CASSPPVTSEGGIQYF. The whole variable domain, filled in from reference TRBV18 and TRBJ2-4, reads NAGVMQNPRHLVRRRGQEARLRCSPMKGHSHVYWYRQLPEEGLKFMVYLQKENIIDESGMPKERFSAEFPKEGPSILRIQQVVRGDSAAYFCASSPPVTSEGGIQYFGAGTRLSVL.

The chain links TRBV27 to TRBJ2-5; 9 bases line up with TRBD2. The CDR3 spans 16 residues. CDR1 MNHEY and CDR2 SMNVEV come from the germline V gene (reference sequence). J lost 2 bases, V lost 5 bases, and 9 bases had no gene match. The CDR3 sequence is CASSDPREGGQETQYF. The CDR3 DNA sequence: TGTGCCAGCAGTGACCCGCGGGAGGGGGGGCAAGAGACCCAGTACTTC.

This clone was seen only once. The gene calls are TRBV27 and TRBJ2-7, with 10 bases that match TRBD2. The V and J ends lost 4 bases and 0 bases, in that order; junction bases with no gene match: 9. Looked up from germline, CDR1 is MNHEY and CDR2 is SMNVEV (reference sequence). This CDR3 is 17 amino acids long. The CDR3 loop reads CASSSLAGDPHSYEQYF. The CDR3 DNA is TGTGCCAGCAGTTCCCTAGCGGGAGATCCCCACTCCTACGAGCAGTACTTC.

This clone turned up a few times. The chain couples TRBV7-3 to TRBJ1-2; 7 bases fit TRBD1. V trimming: 0 bases; J trimming: 7 bases; junction bases outside the gene matches: 11. Per germline, CDR1 SGHTA and CDR2 FQGTGA. The CDR3 is made up of 16 amino acids. Here the CDR3 DNA reads TGTGCCAGCAGCTTAACAGGCCCCAGGGGGGCAGGTGGCTACACCTTC. Its protein product is CASSLTGPRGAGGYTF. The full variable domain, completed using reference TRBV7-3 and TRBJ1-2, is GAGVSQTPSNKVTEKGKYVELRCDPISGHTALYWYRQSLGQGPEFLIYFQGTGAADDSGLPNDRFFAVRPEGSVSTLKIQRTERGDSAVYLCASSLTGPRGAGGYTFGSGTRLTVV.

This clone is medium-sized in the sample. The chain combines TRBV19 with TRBJ1-5, with unresolved D. Deletions cut 2 bases from V and 6 bases from J, with 8 bases between. Germline V lookup: CDR1 LNHDA, CDR2 SQIVND (reference sequence). The CDR3 totals 13 residues. The CDR3 reads CASSILEFQPQHF. CDR3 in DNA: TGTGCCAGTAGTATATTGGAGTTTCAGCCCCAGCATTTT.

Here the CDR3 reads CAISVLGGSIYEQYF. In DNA, the CDR3 is TGTGCCATCAGCGTACTAGGGGGTTCTATCTACGAGCAGTACTTC. The chain recombines TRBV10-3 with TRBJ2-7; TRBD1 might be the D (6 bases). The CDR3 has 15 amino acids. The germline CDR1 and CDR2 sequences are ENHRY and SYGVKD. Trimming shortened V by 6 bases and J by 3 bases, and 18 bases separated the two germline ends.

The V gene is TRBV5-6, the J gene TRBJ2-3; TRBD1 matches 7 bases. J was trimmed by 4 bases and V by 2 bases; bases with no gene match: 4. CDR3 length: 14 residues. In germline, CDR1 is SGHDT, CDR2 YYEEEE. DNA for the CDR3: TGTGCCAGCAGCTTCTCGACAGGGTCAGATACGCAGTATTTT. The encoded protein is CASSFSTGSDTQYF.

This clone was observed a single time. The chain combines TRBV10-3 with TRBJ2-1, with 7 bases aligning to TRBD2. Germline loops: CDR1 ENHRY, CDR2 SYGVKD. V dropped 10 bases and J dropped 8; count of bases not matched to a gene: 8. The CDR3 is 12 amino acids. In DNA, the CDR3 is TGTGCCACCCGGGGGGACGGCGATGAGCAGTTCTTC. Translated, it gives CATRGDGDEQFF.

The V call is TRBV15, the J call TRBJ2-3; the match to TRBD1 covers 7 bases. Germline V CDR1 and CDR2: LNHNV, YYDKDF (reference sequence). The CDR3 is 16 residues long. Germline trimming cut 3 bases from V and 1 base from J; bases unmatched to any gene: 7. DNA of the CDR3: TGTGCCACCAGCAGTCGACAGGGTAGGGGCACAGATACGCAGTATTTT. Translating gives CATSSRQGRGTDTQYF.

V is TRBV2 and J is TRBJ1-2, with a weak D call TRBD1 (6 bases). V gave up 6 bases and J gave up 4 bases, with 18 bases separating them. There are 15 residues in the CDR3. Germline V gene sequence: CDR1 SNHLY, CDR2 FYNNEI. This chain's CDR3 is CASRVNRDLSYGYTF. DNA for the CDR3: TGTGCCAGCAGGGTAAACAGGGATCTCTCCTATGGCTACACCTTC.

The chain employs TRBV21-1 and TRBJ1-5. TRBV21-1 is shown as a pseudogene. The length of the CDR3 is 18 residues. CDR3 sequence reads: CASSKALKGTGEYQPQHF. In DNA, the CDR3 is TGTGCCAGCAGCAAAGCGCTAAAGGGGACGGGGGAATATCAGCCCCAGCATTTT.

A word on this clone: A read error may produce the germline difference seen at one junction end. Distinct nucleotide sequences in the sample also encode this CDR3. The CDR3 sequence: CASSPLEGPAGQFF. CDR3 bases: TGCGCTAGCAGCCCATTGGAGGGCCCCGCGGGGCAGTTCTTC. The chain combines TRBV4-1 with TRBJ2-1; possible D gene TRBD2, 6 bases. CDR1 MGHRA and CDR2 YSYEKL come from the germline V gene. The CDR3 consists of 14 residues.

The rearrangement links TRBV5-1 to TRBJ2-6; the D gene is possibly TRBD1 (6 bases). CDR1 SGHRS and CDR2 YFSETQ come from the germline V gene. The CDR3 spans 15 residues. V lost 1 base and J 3 bases, leaving 8 bases between the germline ends. The DNA of the CDR3 is TGCGCCAGCAGCTTGCAGGGGAATGGGGCCAACGTCCTGACTTTC. Protein product: CASSLQGNGANVLTF.

The chain employs TRBV28 and TRBJ2-7; a weak D match, TRBD2 (5 bases). V lost 6 bases to trimming and J lost 0 bases, with 9 bases between them. The CDR3 totals 13 residues. CDR1 MDHEN and CDR2 SYDVKM come from the germline V gene. DNA for the CDR3: TGTGCCAGCAGCTCCGGGGACTCCTACGAGCAGTACTTC. Protein product: CASSSGDSYEQYF.